This T cell receptor beta chain was retrieved from a study of blood T cell repertoires in COVID-19. The germline V gene encodes CDR1 SNHLY and CDR2 FYNNEI. J was trimmed by 5 bases and V by 7 bases; bases with no gene match: 8. CDR3 size: 14 residues. Some clones are missing from TCRdb's copy, which holds only in-frame ones; the method was immunoSEQ multiplex PCR. The profile shows hundreds of thousands of clones, approximately 86% of them singletons. Material for sequencing was PBMCs or T cells enriched from blood (not recorded which). The rearrangement joins TRBV2 to TRBJ2-1, with 7 bases lining up with TRBD1. This clonotype originated in a young woman who had recovered from COVID-19. CDR3 DNA sequence: TGTGCCAGCACACGACAGGGCGCGAACAATGAGCAGTTCTTC. This encodes CASTRQGANNEQFF.